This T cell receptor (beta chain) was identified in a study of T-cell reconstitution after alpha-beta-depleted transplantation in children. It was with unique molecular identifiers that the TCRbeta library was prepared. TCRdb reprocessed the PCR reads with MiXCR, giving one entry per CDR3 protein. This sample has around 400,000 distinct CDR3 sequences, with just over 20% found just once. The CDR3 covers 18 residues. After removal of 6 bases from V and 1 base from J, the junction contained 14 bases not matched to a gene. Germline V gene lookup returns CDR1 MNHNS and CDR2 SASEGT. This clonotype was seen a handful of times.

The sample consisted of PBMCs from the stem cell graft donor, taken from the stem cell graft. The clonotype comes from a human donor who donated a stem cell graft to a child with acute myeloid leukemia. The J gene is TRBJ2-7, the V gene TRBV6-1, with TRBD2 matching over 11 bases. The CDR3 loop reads CASRENSGRAFVSYEQYF. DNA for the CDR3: TGTGCCAGCAGGGAAAATAGCGGGAGGGCTTTCGTGTCCTACGAGCAGTACTTC.